The T cell receptor (beta chain) described here comes from a study of CD8 T cells in Susac syndrome. TCR beta was sequenced from blood CD8+ and CD4+ T cells. It was negative isolation that provided the CD8+ and CD4+ T cells, whereas TEMRA cells were enriched by FACS. V shed 1 base and J 7 bases; nucleotides not matched to a gene: 8. This CDR3 spans 15 amino acids. The germline CDR1 and CDR2 sequences are MGHRA and YSYEKL. Reverse transcription of roughly 0.5 to 1 ug RNA used random hexamers. Amplification of TCR beta CDR3 by immunoSEQ multiplex PCR spanned 54 Vbeta and 13 Jbeta. MiXCR was run by TCRdb on the immunoSEQ multiplex PCR reads, yielding one entry per CDR3 protein. Altogether about 400,000 distinct CDR3 sequences are present, approximately 85% being singletons, with the ten largest covering approximately 0.12%.

This sequence joins TRBV4-1 and TRBJ1-1; 8 bases are a match to TRBD1. Sequencing was done on a sample of CD8+ T cells from PBMCs. The source of this sequence is a human donor with multiple sclerosis. As DNA, the CDR3 is TGCGCCAGCAGCCAAGGAGGGACAGGACATGTTGAAGCTTTCTTT. Translated, it gives CASSQGGTGHVEAFF.